The 8 T cell receptor beta chains reported below all come from one sample, sequenced in a study of brain metastases from non-small cell lung cancer. Some clones are missing from TCRdb's copy, which holds only in-frame ones; the method was immunoSEQ multiplex PCR. This sample has fewer than 3,500 clones, with more than 65% found just once. Sequencing was performed on primary lung tumor tissue. These receptors all stem from a donor aged 40 or older with non-small cell lung cancer.

The chain links TRBV19 to TRBJ1-1; maybe TRBD1 (6 bases). This CDR3 region has 13 residues. The V end lost 6 bases, the J end lost 9 bases, and 17 bases lay between the germline ends. Per the germline V gene, CDR1 is LNHDA and CDR2 is SQIVND (reference sequence). The CDR3 region has the DNA TGTGCCAGTAGAAGGGGGGCGATCGCTAAAGCTTTCTTT. Protein: CASRRGAIAKAFF. Drawing the rest from reference TRBV19 and TRBJ1-1, the complete variable domain is DGGITQSPKYLFRKEGQNVTLSCEQNLNHDAMYWYRQDPGQGLRLIYYSQIVNDFQKGDIAEGYSVSREKKESFPLTVTSAQKNPTAFYLCASRRGAIAKAFFGQGTRLTVV.

The V call is TRBV19, the J call TRBJ2-6; 10 bases fit TRBD1. The CDR3 contains 19 residues. V lost 5 bases and J lost 4; bases outside the gene matches: 14. The germline gives CDR1 LNHDA, CDR2 SQIVND (reference sequence). The CDR3 reads CASSPAGQGKAGGANVLTF. In nucleotides, the CDR3 is TGTGCCAGTAGTCCAGCGGGACAGGGGAAAGCGGGGGGGGCCAACGTCCTGACTTTC.

The chain carries TRBV21-1 and TRBJ2-5. TRBV21-1 is a pseudogene segment. CDR3 length: 15 amino acids. The CDR3 bases are TGTGCCAGCAGCTCGCGTTGGGCCAGAGGAGAGACCCAGTACTTC. This encodes CASSSRWARGETQYF.

This sequence joins TRBV7-2 and TRBJ1-3; D is ambiguous. V was clipped by 3 bases and J by 0 bases, with 9 bases between them. The germline V gene has CDR1 SGHTA and CDR2 FQGNSA. The CDR3 is 15 residues long. Written as DNA, the CDR3 is TGTGCCAGCAGCTTGAAGTTTTACTCTGGAAACACCATATATTTT. Its translation: CASSLKFYSGNTIYF.

This rearrangement joins TRBV10-1 to TRBJ2-7, with TRBD2 matching 8 bases. The CDR3 covers 14 residues. Germline loops: CDR1 WNHNN, CDR2 SYGVQD (reference sequence). With 4 bases clipped from V and 2 bases from J, the junction kept 4 bases outside the gene matches. The CDR3 here is CASSGAGETYEQYF. CDR3 coding DNA: TGCGCCAGCAGTGGAGCGGGAGAAACCTACGAGCAGTACTTC.

The chain has TRBV4-1 and TRBJ2-7; 10 bases agree with TRBD2. The CDR3 is 15 amino acids. The germline CDR1 and CDR2 sequences are MGHRA and YSYEKL. After removal of 3 bases from V and 2 bases from J, the junction contained 4 bases not matched to a gene. Written as DNA, the CDR3 is TGCGCCAGCAGCCACGGGACTAGCGCGACCTACGAGCAGTACTTC. This codes for CASSHGTSATYEQYF.

V is TRBV19 and J is TRBJ2-7; D gene unclear. The CDR3 sequence is 13 residues long. Germline assignment: CDR1 LNHDA and CDR2 SQIVND (reference sequence). Trimming removed 1 base from V and 4 bases from J, with 8 bases in between. The CDR3 protein is CASSIGAEYEQYF. Here the CDR3 DNA reads TGTGCCAGTAGTATAGGAGCAGAGTACGAGCAGTACTTC.

The J gene is TRBJ2-1, the V gene TRBV15, with 13 bases identical to TRBD2. CDR1 and CDR2 (germline): LNHNV, YYDKDF (reference sequence). V trimming: 3 bases; J trimming: 9 bases; junction bases outside the gene matches: 5. The CDR3 has 15 residues. The CDR3 spells CATSRGLAGLIEQFF. As DNA, the CDR3 is TGTGCCACCAGCAGGGGACTAGCGGGATTGATTGAGCAGTTCTTC.